This T cell receptor beta chain was sequenced for a study of CD8 T cells in ankylosing spondylitis. Points from the study as a whole: Matched ankylosing spondylitis synovial fluid reportedly showed significant enrichment of disease-linked clones. Ankylosing spondylitis blood appeared to carry a characteristic TCR beta motif of roughly eight highly homologous variants. Some motif variants had been reported before (in reactive arthritis synovial fluid and blood). Relatively scarce in peripheral blood, disease-linked clones were CD8+.

The TCR beta libraries were generated through quantitative 5'-RACE incorporating molecular barcodes. From the 5' RACE reads, TCRdb called clonotypes with MiXCR, one entry per CDR3 protein. This sample carries a few hundred thousand distinct CDR3 sequences, approximately 20% of them seen once, and the ten largest clones take approximately 42%. Germline trimming cut 1 base from V and 2 bases from J; bases unmatched to any gene: 6. CDR3 length equals 16 residues. CDR1 is DFQATT, CDR2 SNEGSKA, per germline (reference sequence). Concerning this clonotype: The antigen is unknown.

The sample comprised blood, either unsorted or a sorted T cell fraction (not recorded which). This sequence was found in a male donor with ankylosing spondylitis. The chain carries TRBV20-1 and TRBJ2-3, with 10 bases lining up with TRBD2. The CDR3, as DNA: TGCAGTGCTAGAGGTTCAGGGACTAGCGACACAGATACGCAGTATTTT. Translation gives CSARGSGTSDTDTQYF.